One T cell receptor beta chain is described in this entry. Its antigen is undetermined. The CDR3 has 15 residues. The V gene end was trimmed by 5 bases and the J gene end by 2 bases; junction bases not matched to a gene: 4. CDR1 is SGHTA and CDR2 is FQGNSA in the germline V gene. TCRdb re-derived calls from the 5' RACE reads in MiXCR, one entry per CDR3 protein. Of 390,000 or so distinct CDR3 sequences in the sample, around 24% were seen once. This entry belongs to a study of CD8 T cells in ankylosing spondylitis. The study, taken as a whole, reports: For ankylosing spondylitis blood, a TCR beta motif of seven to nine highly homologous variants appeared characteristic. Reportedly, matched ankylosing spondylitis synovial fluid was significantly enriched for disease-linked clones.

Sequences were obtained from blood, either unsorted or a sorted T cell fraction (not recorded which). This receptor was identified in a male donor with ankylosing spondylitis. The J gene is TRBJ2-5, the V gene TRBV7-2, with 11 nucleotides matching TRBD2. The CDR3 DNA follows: TGTGCCAGCAGCACAACTAGCGGGAGTCAAGAGACCCAGTACTTC. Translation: CASSTTSGSQETQYF.